Listed below are T cell receptor beta chains from one sample, sequenced in a study of shared clonotypes between healthy human individuals. Repertoires were generated with immunoSEQ multiplex PCR, while TCRdb's copy carries only in-frame clones and drops some. Among 900,000 to 1,200,000 clones, 75% to 85% were seen once, and the ten largest hold roughly 0.65%. Material for sequencing was memory CD4+ T cells from PBMCs. These receptor sequences come from a man younger than 35 in good health. Some clones in this sample may be carry-over from other donors' samples. Each CDR3 is given with its conserved first and last residue. The order of the fields is CDR3 protein, CDR3 DNA, V gene, J gene, clone size, D gene. A D gene is named only where the DNA matches it firmly. The size field is filled for only some rows; it gives once, few, many or a size class.

CDR3aa: CASSERQGRANVLTF; CDR3nt: TGCGCCAGCAGCGAAAGACAGGGAAGGGCCAACGTCCTGACTTTC; v_gene: TRBV5-1; j_gene: TRBJ2-6; abundance: NA; d_gene: TRBD1
CDR3aa: CASSPPAMKNIQYF; CDR3nt: TGTGCCAGCAGTCCGCCCGCCATGAAAAACATTCAGTACTTC; v_gene: TRBV28; j_gene: TRBJ2-4; abundance: NA; d_gene: NA
CDR3aa: CASSLEGTGNTEAFF; CDR3nt: TGCGCCAGCAGCTTGGAAGGGACAGGGAACACTGAAGCTTTCTTT; v_gene: TRBV5-1; j_gene: TRBJ1-1; abundance: NA; d_gene: TRBD1
CDR3aa: CASSPGEWGGSRPEQFF; CDR3nt: TGTGCCAGCAGCCCCGGGGAATGGGGAGGAAGCCGGCCTGAGCAGTTCTTC; v_gene: TRBV11-3; j_gene: TRBJ2-1; abundance: NA; d_gene: NA
CDR3aa: CASSVGGSSYEQYF; CDR3nt: TGTGCCAGCAGCGTAGGGGGGAGCTCCTACGAGCAGTACTTC; v_gene: TRBV9; j_gene: TRBJ2-7; abundance: NA; d_gene: NA
CDR3aa: CASSFRTGVETQYF; CDR3nt: TGTGCCAGCAGTTTTAGGACCGGGGTGGAGACCCAGTACTTC; v_gene: TRBV6-1; j_gene: TRBJ2-5; abundance: NA; d_gene: NA
CDR3aa: CASSLVREETQYF; CDR3nt: TGTGCCAGCAGCTTAGTGCGGGAAGAGACCCAGTACTTC; v_gene: TRBV7-3; j_gene: TRBJ2-5; abundance: few; d_gene: NA
CDR3aa: CASSRQISGANVLTF; CDR3nt: TGTGCCAGCAGCCGCCAGATCTCTGGGGCCAACGTCCTGACTTTC; v_gene: TRBV2; j_gene: TRBJ2-6; abundance: NA; d_gene: NA
CDR3aa: CASSLMPPGATDTQYF; CDR3nt: TGTGCCAGCAGCTTAATGCCCCCTGGGGCCACAGATACGCAGTATTTT; v_gene: TRBV7-2; j_gene: TRBJ2-3; abundance: few; d_gene: NA
CDR3aa: CASSKTGGTNEKLFF; CDR3nt: TGTGCCAGCAGTAAAACAGGGGGGACTAATGAAAAACTGTTTTTT; v_gene: TRBV6-5; j_gene: TRBJ1-4; abundance: NA; d_gene: TRBD1
CDR3aa: CASSRPLAEQFF; CDR3nt: TGCGCCAGCAGCCGCCCACTAGCGGAGCAGTTCTTC; v_gene: TRBV4-3; j_gene: TRBJ2-1; abundance: once; d_gene: TRBD2
CDR3aa: CASSLDPGSTEAFF; CDR3nt: TGTGCCAGCAGCCTAGACCCAGGGAGCACTGAAGCTTTCTTT; v_gene: TRBV9; j_gene: TRBJ1-1; abundance: NA; d_gene: NA
CDR3aa: CASSVRGAGELFF; CDR3nt: TGTGCCAGCAGCGTCCGTGGAGCCGGGGAGCTGTTTTTT; v_gene: TRBV7-3; j_gene: TRBJ2-2; abundance: NA; d_gene: NA
CDR3aa: CASSEGSSTDTQYF; CDR3nt: TGTGCCAGCAGTGAGGGGTCCTCCACAGATACGCAGTATTTT; v_gene: TRBV25-1; j_gene: TRBJ2-3; abundance: NA; d_gene: NA
CDR3aa: CASSLSNVGSDGYEQYF; CDR3nt: TGTGCCAGCAGTTTATCGAACGTAGGGAGCGACGGTTACGAGCAGTACTTC; v_gene: TRBV27; j_gene: TRBJ2-7; abundance: NA; d_gene: NA
CDR3aa: CASSLRASGTLETQYF; CDR3nt: TGTGCCAGCAGTTTACGGGCTAGCGGTACCTTGGAGACCCAGTACTTC; v_gene: TRBV7-9; j_gene: TRBJ2-5; abundance: NA; d_gene: TRBD2
CDR3aa: CASSESQGATEAFF; CDR3nt: TGTGCCAGCAGTGAATCACAGGGGGCGACTGAAGCTTTCTTT; v_gene: TRBV2; j_gene: TRBJ1-1; abundance: NA; d_gene: TRBD1
CDR3aa: CASSLRQGRTYEQYF; CDR3nt: TGCGCCAGCAGCCTCCGACAGGGAAGGACCTACGAGCAGTACTTC; v_gene: TRBV4-3; j_gene: TRBJ2-7; abundance: NA; d_gene: TRBD1
CDR3aa: CASSLAQAEAQYF; CDR3nt: TGTGCCAGCAGCTTAGCACAGGCCGAGGCCCAGTACTTC; v_gene: TRBV7-3; j_gene: TRBJ2-5; abundance: NA; d_gene: NA
CDR3aa: CASSLAGTTYHEQFF; CDR3nt: TGCGCCAGCAGCTTGGCCGGGACGACATACCATGAGCAGTTCTTC; v_gene: TRBV5-1; j_gene: TRBJ2-1; abundance: NA; d_gene: NA
CDR3aa: CASSRTSGTHNEQFF; CDR3nt: TGTGCCAGCAGTCGAACTAGCGGTACACACAATGAGCAGTTCTTC; v_gene: TRBV2; j_gene: TRBJ2-1; abundance: NA; d_gene: TRBD2
CDR3aa: CASSAPGGTANTIYF; CDR3nt: TGTGCCAGCAGCGCCCCGGGGGGGACGGCAAACACCATATATTTT; v_gene: TRBV5-6; j_gene: TRBJ1-3; abundance: NA; d_gene: NA
CDR3aa: CASSLGARGRRDSYNEQFF; CDR3nt: TGTGCCAGCAGCTTAGGGGCCAGGGGAAGGCGGGACTCCTACAATGAGCAGTTCTTC; v_gene: TRBV7-2; j_gene: TRBJ2-1; abundance: NA; d_gene: NA
CDR3aa: CAWREETGELFF; CDR3nt: TGTGCCTGGAGGGAGGAGACCGGGGAGCTGTTTTTT; v_gene: TRBV30; j_gene: TRBJ2-2; abundance: NA; d_gene: NA
CDR3aa: CASSLVGPRSEKLFF; CDR3nt: TGTGCCAGCAGCTTGGTGGGACCCCGGAGTGAAAAACTGTTTTTT; v_gene: TRBV5-4; j_gene: TRBJ1-4; abundance: NA; d_gene: NA
CDR3aa: CASSVDAGDIQYF; CDR3nt: TGTGCCAGCAGCGTAGATGCGGGGGACATTCAGTACTTC; v_gene: TRBV9; j_gene: TRBJ2-4; abundance: NA; d_gene: TRBD2
CDR3aa: CSYPGYNEQFF; CDR3nt: TGCAGTTATCCGGGGTACAATGAGCAGTTCTTC; v_gene: TRBV20-1; j_gene: TRBJ2-1; abundance: few; d_gene: NA
CDR3aa: CASSTGQGAVYAAFF; CDR3nt: TGTGCCAGCAGCACAGGACAGGGGGCAGTTTACGCAGCTTTCTTT; v_gene: TRBV5-6; j_gene: TRBJ1-1; abundance: NA; d_gene: TRBD1
CDR3aa: CASNGGSRTDTQYF; CDR3nt: TGTGCCAGCAACGGCGGGAGTAGGACAGATACGCAGTATTTT; v_gene: TRBV6-6; j_gene: TRBJ2-3; abundance: NA; d_gene: TRBD2
CDR3aa: CASSKSVRATGELFF; CDR3nt: TGTGCCAGCAGCAAATCAGTCAGGGCGACCGGGGAGCTGTTTTTT; v_gene: TRBV21-1; j_gene: TRBJ2-2; abundance: NA; d_gene: NA
CDR3aa: CASTRSAQETQYF; CDR3nt: TGTGCCAGCACTCGGTCAGCACAAGAGACCCAGTACTTC; v_gene: TRBV5-5; j_gene: TRBJ2-5; abundance: NA; d_gene: NA
CDR3aa: CASSYSFGTDTQYF; CDR3nt: TGTGCCAGCAGTTACTCGTTCGGTACAGATACGCAGTATTTT; v_gene: TRBV6-6; j_gene: TRBJ2-3; abundance: few; d_gene: NA
CDR3aa: CASSPQGAEQFF; CDR3nt: TGTGCCAGCAGCCCCCAGGGGGCTGAGCAGTTCTTC; v_gene: TRBV7-2; j_gene: TRBJ2-1; abundance: NA; d_gene: TRBD1
CDR3aa: CASLTGVVSNQPQHF; CDR3nt: TGTGCCAGCCTTACAGGGGTAGTCAGCAATCAGCCCCAGCATTTT; v_gene: TRBV28; j_gene: TRBJ1-5; abundance: NA; d_gene: TRBD1
CDR3aa: CASSLTSGLVETQYF; CDR3nt: TGTGCCAGCAGTCTAACTAGCGGGCTTGTAGAGACCCAGTACTTC; v_gene: TRBV27; j_gene: TRBJ2-5; abundance: NA; d_gene: TRBD2
CDR3aa: CATRDRNNNEQFF; CDR3nt: TGTGCCACCAGAGACAGGAACAACAATGAGCAGTTCTTC; v_gene: TRBV7-9; j_gene: TRBJ2-1; abundance: NA; d_gene: NA
CDR3aa: CASSDTPVYNEQFF; CDR3nt: TGTGCCAGCAGCGATACGCCAGTCTACAATGAGCAGTTCTTC; v_gene: TRBV7-2; j_gene: TRBJ2-1; abundance: NA; d_gene: NA
CDR3aa: CAVRDSNQPQHF; CDR3nt: TGTGCCGTCCGGGACAGCAATCAGCCCCAGCATTTT; v_gene: TRBV10-3; j_gene: TRBJ1-5; abundance: few; d_gene: NA
CDR3aa: CASSYGSETQYF; CDR3nt: TGTGCCAGCAGTTACGGTTCGGAGACCCAGTACTTC; v_gene: TRBV6-5; j_gene: TRBJ2-5; abundance: few; d_gene: NA
CDR3aa: CASSSRWGGRETQYF; CDR3nt: TGTGCCAGCAGCTCCCGCTGGGGGGGGAGAGAGACCCAGTACTTC; v_gene: TRBV7-2; j_gene: TRBJ2-5; abundance: NA; d_gene: TRBD2
CDR3aa: CASSVRQDTDTQYF; CDR3nt: TGTGCCAGCAGCGTCCGACAGGACACAGATACGCAGTATTTT; v_gene: TRBV9; j_gene: TRBJ2-3; abundance: NA; d_gene: NA
CDR3aa: CASSLTRDTQYF; CDR3nt: TGCGCCAGCAGTTTGACTCGAGATACGCAGTATTTT; v_gene: TRBV5-1; j_gene: TRBJ2-3; abundance: NA; d_gene: NA
CDR3aa: CAWRQQGGDIQYF; CDR3nt: TGTGCCTGGAGACAACAGGGAGGGGACATTCAGTACTTC; v_gene: TRBV30; j_gene: TRBJ2-4; abundance: NA; d_gene: NA
CDR3aa: CASSDRQETQYF; CDR3nt: TGTGCCAGCAGTGACAGACAAGAGACCCAGTACTTC; v_gene: TRBV2; j_gene: TRBJ2-5; abundance: NA; d_gene: NA
CDR3aa: CASSLWTNLYNEQFF; CDR3nt: TGCGCCAGCAGCTTGTGGACAAACCTCTACAATGAGCAGTTCTTC; v_gene: TRBV5-1; j_gene: TRBJ2-1; abundance: NA; d_gene: NA
CDR3aa: CASSPRSAGELFF; CDR3nt: TGCGCCAGCAGCCCACGGAGCGCCGGGGAGCTGTTTTTT; v_gene: TRBV5-1; j_gene: TRBJ2-2; abundance: NA; d_gene: NA
CDR3aa: CASSYSGGRREKLFF; CDR3nt: TGTGCCAGCAGCTATTCAGGGGGCCGTAGGGAAAAACTGTTTTTT; v_gene: TRBV7-9; j_gene: TRBJ1-4; abundance: NA; d_gene: TRBD1
CDR3aa: CASSLALGGLDTEAFF; CDR3nt: TGTGCCAGCAGCTTGGCGTTGGGGGGCTTGGACACTGAAGCTTTCTTT; v_gene: TRBV5-4; j_gene: TRBJ1-1; abundance: NA; d_gene: NA
CDR3aa: CASSPQQEGHVLTF; CDR3nt: TGTGCCAGCTCACCACAACAGGAAGGGCACGTCCTGACTTTC; v_gene: TRBV18; j_gene: TRBJ2-6; abundance: NA; d_gene: NA
CDR3aa: CASSLRGSNSYEQYF; CDR3nt: TGTGCCAGCAGCTTACGAGGGTCCAACTCCTACGAGCAGTACTTC; v_gene: TRBV28; j_gene: TRBJ2-7; abundance: NA; d_gene: NA
CDR3aa: CASSIIRVPGELFF; CDR3nt: TGTGCCAGCAGCATAATACGGGTTCCCGGGGAGCTGTTTTTT; v_gene: TRBV11-1; j_gene: TRBJ2-2; abundance: NA; d_gene: NA
CDR3aa: CATSMTRDRGQPQHF; CDR3nt: TGTGCCACCAGCATGACCCGGGACAGGGGACAGCCCCAGCATTTT; v_gene: TRBV15; j_gene: TRBJ1-5; abundance: few; d_gene: TRBD1
CDR3aa: CASSQLPAYEQYF; CDR3nt: TGCGCCAGCAGCCAGCTTCCAGCCTACGAGCAGTACTTC; v_gene: TRBV4-1; j_gene: TRBJ2-7; abundance: NA; d_gene: NA
CDR3aa: CASSLGTSGRTYEQYF; CDR3nt: TGCGCCAGCAGCTTGGGGACTAGCGGGAGGACTTACGAGCAGTACTTC; v_gene: TRBV5-1; j_gene: TRBJ2-7; abundance: NA; d_gene: TRBD2
CDR3aa: CASSQETRGGFGYTF; CDR3nt: TGCGCCAGCAGCCAAGAGACAAGAGGAGGTTTTGGCTACACCTTC; v_gene: TRBV4-1; j_gene: TRBJ1-2; abundance: NA; d_gene: NA
CDR3aa: CASSEFGRGQETQYF; CDR3nt: TGTGCCAGCAGTGAATTCGGCAGGGGTCAAGAGACCCAGTACTTC; v_gene: TRBV6-1; j_gene: TRBJ2-5; abundance: NA; d_gene: NA